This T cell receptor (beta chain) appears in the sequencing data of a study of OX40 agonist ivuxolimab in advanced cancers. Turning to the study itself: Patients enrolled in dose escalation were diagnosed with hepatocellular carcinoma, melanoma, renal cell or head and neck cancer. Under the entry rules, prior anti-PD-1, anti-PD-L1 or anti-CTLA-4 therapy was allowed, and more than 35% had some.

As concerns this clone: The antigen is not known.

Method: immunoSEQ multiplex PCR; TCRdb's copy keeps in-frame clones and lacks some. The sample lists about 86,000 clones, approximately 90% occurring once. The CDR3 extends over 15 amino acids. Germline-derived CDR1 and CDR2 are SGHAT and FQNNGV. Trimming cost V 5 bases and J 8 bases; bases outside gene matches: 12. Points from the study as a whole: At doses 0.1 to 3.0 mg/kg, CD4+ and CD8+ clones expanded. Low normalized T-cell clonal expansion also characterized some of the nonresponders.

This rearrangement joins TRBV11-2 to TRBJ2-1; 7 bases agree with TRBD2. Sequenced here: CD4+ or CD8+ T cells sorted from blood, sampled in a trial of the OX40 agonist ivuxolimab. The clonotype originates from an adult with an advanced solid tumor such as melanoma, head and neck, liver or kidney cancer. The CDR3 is CASSAVGAGVDEQFF. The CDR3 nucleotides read TGTGCCAGCAGCGCTGTCGGCGCGGGGGTAGATGAGCAGTTCTTC.